The TCR beta chain described here comes from a study of OX40 agonist ivuxolimab in advanced cancers. Study background: The study gave patients intravenous ivuxolimab at 0.01 to 10 mg/kg every 2 weeks. Aged about 20 to 85 with a mean of about 63 years, they were more than 80% male.

Concerning this clone: Its target is unknown.

CDR1 and CDR2 from the germline V gene are SEHNR and FQNEAQ (reference sequence). The CDR3 spans 17 residues. J was trimmed by 2 bases and V by 5 bases; bases with no gene match: 7. Whole-study findings and limits: Researchers report that CD8+ T cells had, on average, more expanded clones than CD4+.

TCRdb's copy holds only in-frame clones and misses some; the assay was immunoSEQ multiplex PCR. In the table there are about 15,000 clones, 80% of which are singletons. The sequence was collected from an adult with an advanced solid tumor such as melanoma, head and neck, liver or kidney cancer. This material consisted of CD4+ or CD8+ T cells sorted from blood, taken in a trial of the OX40 agonist ivuxolimab. The J gene is TRBJ2-5, the V gene TRBV7-9; 14 bases fit TRBD2. CDR3 residues: CASSPRTSGGLQETQYF. As DNA, the CDR3 is TGTGCCAGCAGCCCGCGGACTAGCGGGGGGCTACAAGAGACCCAGTACTTC. Using reference TRBV7-9 and TRBJ2-5 for the parts outside the CDR3, the full variable domain is DTGVSQNPRHKITKRGQNVTFRCDPISEHNRLYWYRQTLGQGPEFLTYFQNEAQLEKSRLLSDRFSAERPKGSFSTLEIQRTEQGDSAMYLCASSPRTSGGLQETQYFGPGTRLLVL.